This TCR beta chain was sequenced for a study of T cells after yellow fever vaccination. The CDR3 contains 14 residues. The germline V and J ends were trimmed by 6 bases and 7 bases, with 15 bases remaining between them. Germline V gene sequence: CDR1 KGHSH, CDR2 LQKENI. 5'RACE template switching added a universal primer site and UMIs to TCR cDNA. In TCRdb, the 5' RACE reads were re-called with MiXCR into one record per CDR3 protein. Of approximately 580,000 distinct CDR3 sequences in the sample, about 15% are singletons; the top ten hold around a sixth. In this sample, this clonotype turned up a few times.

The receptor was derived from a man in his late teens or twenties who received the YFV17D yellow fever vaccine. The chain carries TRBV18 and TRBJ2-2, with D perhaps TRBD1 (6 bases). The sequencing used PBMCs, collected 5 days after the first yellow fever vaccination. CDR3 nucleotide sequence: TGTGCCAGCTCGGACAGACAGGATTTCGGGGAGCTGTTTTTT. Encoded protein: CASSDRQDFGELFF.